This T cell receptor beta chain was profiled in a study of T cell changes during pregnancy in multiple sclerosis (dated by TCRdb to about 2019). About the study as a whole: The study examined how the T cell repertoire changed over the course of pregnancy in women with multiple sclerosis.

Trimming accounts for 1 base at V and 4 bases at J, while the number of junction bases matched to no gene is 4. From cysteine to phenylalanine, the CDR3 is 16 amino acids long. The read is trimmed to its CDR3 DNA, 48 bases read in frame from base 1. CDR1 and CDR2 are drawn from the germline V gene: SGHRS, YFSETQ. Libraries were prepared through the immunoSEQ multiplex PCR assay. TCRdb took this table from immuneACCESS and kept in-frame rearrangements with V and J called. Such tables lack part of the clones; where checked against another copy, unresolved V genes explain under half of the gap, and the rest is unexplained. This sample has fewer than 70,000 clones in its table, and around 89% of those were observed once. The leading ten clones occupy about 2.7% of the sample. This clone appeared a single time. Its specific antigen is unknown. Base qualities were left out, and no much larger clone turns up one base away.

The specimen was peripheral blood, collected in the first trimester of pregnancy. This TCR derives from a female donor with multiple sclerosis, enrolled in a pregnancy study. The chain was built from TRBV5-1 and TRBJ2-3, and 12 junction bases match TRBD2. The DNA sequence is given as TGCGCCAGCAGCTTGTCCCTAGCGGGGGGGCCAGATACGCAGTATTTT. Its protein is CASSLSLAGGPDTQYF.